This passage covers 24 T cell receptor beta chains from one sample sequenced in a study of cytotoxic CD8 clonotypes in ibrutinib-treated CLL. TCRdb's table, derived via immunoSEQ multiplex PCR, lists solely in-frame clones and lacks some. The data show 65,000 to 85,000 clones, with 83% seen just once and about 40% held by the top ten. The sample here was PBMCs, taken after 24 months of ibrutinib treatment. These receptors originate from a human donor with chronic lymphocytic leukemia.

V and J are TRBV9 and TRBJ2-5; 11 positions agree with TRBD2. The J call may be wrong; the DNA end is better matched by TRBJ2-7. The length of the CDR3 is 14 residues. Germline CDR1 reads SGDLS; CDR2 reads YYNGEE. The CDR3 spells CASSPQLAGDEQYF. The CDR3 coding sequence is TGTGCCAGCAGCCCCCAACTAGCGGGAGACGAGCAGTACTTC.

V gene TRBV14 combines with J gene TRBJ2-5, with a weak D call TRBD1 (5 bases). Germline CDR1 reads SGHDN; CDR2 reads FVKESK. The CDR3 covers 15 residues. V lost 4 bases and J lost 5, with 17 bases in between. The CDR3 DNA reads TGTGCCAGCAGCCCGAGCAGGGTTTTGCGGGAGACCCAGTACTTC. Translation: CASSPSRVLRETQYF.

The chain joins TRBV9 to TRBJ2-1; a weak D match, TRBD1 (6 bases). The CDR3 length is 15 residues. Germline loops: CDR1 SGDLS, CDR2 YYNGEE. V was trimmed by 2 bases and J by 9 bases, leaving 18 bases between them. The chain's CDR3 is CASSVSVLGAGEQFF. CDR3 DNA sequence: TGTGCCAGCAGCGTGAGCGTTCTGGGGGCGGGTGAGCAGTTCTTC.

The chain uses TRBV7-2 and TRBJ2-1, with D perhaps being TRBD1 or TRBD2 (5 bases each). V lost 3 bases and J lost 6, with 15 bases in between. This CDR3 region has 15 residues. Germline CDR1 reads SGHTA; CDR2 reads FQGNSA. This CDR3 is CASSLPRMRGNEQFF. The CDR3 DNA is TGTGCCAGCAGCTTGCCTCGGATGAGGGGCAATGAGCAGTTCTTC.

The gene calls are TRBV18 and TRBJ2-7; possible D gene TRBD1, 6 bases. Germline V lookup: CDR1 KGHSH, CDR2 LQKENI. This CDR3 has 15 amino acids. V dropped 3 bases and J dropped 2 bases, with 14 bases sitting between them. The CDR3 is CASSPDSRGPYEQYF. CDR3 bases: TGTGCCAGCTCACCGGACAGTCGGGGACCCTACGAGCAGTACTTC.

This rearrangement joins TRBV5-4 to TRBJ2-3, with 14 bases fitting TRBD2. CDR1 is SGHNT, CDR2 YYREEE, per germline (reference sequence). This CDR3 comprises 16 residues. V lost 4 bases to trimming and J lost 6 bases; unmatched junction nucleotides: 7. The CDR3, as DNA: TGTGCCAGCAGCGGAAGACTAGCGGGAGGGCCCGATACGCAGTATTTT. This sequence encodes CASSGRLAGGPDTQYF.

The rearrangement uses TRBV7-7 and TRBJ2-5; no definite D call. Germline lookup yields CDR1 SSHAT and CDR2 FNYEAQ (reference sequence). The CDR3 covers 15 residues. V gave up 4 bases and J gave up 0 bases, with 12 bases separating them. The CDR3, as DNA: TGTGCCAGCAGCTCCCTGACAAGTAACCAAGAGACCCAGTACTTC. It translates to CASSSLTSNQETQYF.

The table lists this clone with a few counts. The CDR3, as DNA: TGTGCCAGCAATCTATATAGGACTAGTCGGGTAGATACGCAGTATTTT. Protein: CASNLYRTSRVDTQYF. V usage is TRBV2 and J usage is TRBJ2-3; 7 nucleotides align to TRBD2. V was pared by 7 bases and J by 5 bases, with 15 bases of the junction left unmatched. This CDR3 contains 16 residues. CDR1 and CDR2 (germline): SNHLY, FYNNEI.

The chain joins TRBV27 to TRBJ2-3, with 9 bases lining up with TRBD2. V dropped 5 bases and J dropped 5; count of bases not matched to a gene: 14. Germline CDR1 and CDR2: MNHEY and SMNVEV (reference sequence). This CDR3 has 17 amino acids. The CDR3 DNA reads as TGTGCCAGCAGTCTCGAAGGGGTAGCGGGAGAGGTAGATACGCAGTATTTT. Amino acids: CASSLEGVAGEVDTQYF.

The gene calls are TRBV13 and TRBJ2-3; 9 positions agree with TRBD2. Trimming at V came to 5 bases and at J to 1 base, leaving 4 bases not matched to a gene. From germline, CDR1 is PRHDT and CDR2 FYEKMQ (reference sequence). The CDR3 spans 15 residues. The CDR3 loop is CASSHRTSGTDTQYF. The CDR3 DNA reads as TGTGCCAGCAGCCATCGGACTAGCGGCACAGATACGCAGTATTTT.

This chain connects TRBV15 to TRBJ1-4, with D perhaps TRBD1 (6 bases). This CDR3 has 17 amino acids. The V end lost 3 bases, the J end lost 0 bases, and 14 bases lay between the germline ends. Germline V gene sequence: CDR1 LNHNV, CDR2 YYDKDF (reference sequence). In DNA, the CDR3 is TGTGCCACCAGCAGGGAGGCAACAGGGACAACTAATGAAAAACTGTTTTTT. Translated, it gives CATSREATGTTNEKLFF.

The rearrangement joins TRBV19 to TRBJ2-1; tentatively, D is TRBD1 (6 bases). Germline V gene lookup returns CDR1 LNHDA and CDR2 SQIVND (reference sequence). Trimming shortened V by 4 bases and J by 5 bases, and 24 bases separated the two germline ends. The CDR3 extends over 18 amino acids. DNA of the CDR3: TGTGCCAGTAGTACACGTCGTTTTTGGGACACAGTACACAATGAGCAGTTCTTC. This translates into CASSTRRFWDTVHNEQFF.

The gene calls are TRBV6-1 and TRBJ1-1; a possible D gene is TRBD1 (6 bases). The germline gives CDR1 MNHNS, CDR2 SASEGT. Between the trimmed V and J ends, which lost 7 bases and 4 bases, there was a span of 16 bases. CDR3 size: 14 residues. This CDR3 reads CASNHIKGGTEAFF. Here the CDR3 DNA reads TGTGCCAGCAATCATATTAAGGGGGGCACTGAAGCTTTCTTT.

The chain employs TRBV6-1 and TRBJ1-5; 9 bases agree with TRBD1. Germline V lookup: CDR1 MNHNS, CDR2 SASEGT. This CDR3 spans 15 amino acids. After removal of 7 bases from V and 3 bases from J, the junction contained 7 bases not matched to a gene. The CDR3, as DNA: TGTGCCAGCACTTCGGGACAGGGCCTCAATCAGCCCCAGCATTTT. This sequence encodes CASTSGQGLNQPQHF.

This clone was observed once. The V and J genes are TRBV28 and TRBJ2-2, with no clear D. The V end lost 5 bases, the J end lost 6 bases, and 10 bases lay between the germline ends. The CDR3 length is 13 residues. From germline, CDR1 is MDHEN and CDR2 SYDVKM. CDR3 amino acids: CASSPVLSGELFF. DNA for the CDR3: TGTGCCAGCAGTCCAGTTTTGTCCGGGGAGCTGTTTTTT. Full variable domain (remainder filled in from reference TRBV28 and TRBJ2-2): DVKVTQSSRYLVKRTGEKVFLECVQDMDHENMFWYRQDPGLGLRLIYFSYDVKMKEKGDIPEGYSVSREKKERFSLILESASTNQTSMYLCASSPVLSGELFFGEGSRLTVL.

J is TRBJ2-7 and V is TRBV19; the match to TRBD1 covers 8 bases. The CDR3 length is 15 residues. CDR1 is LNHDA and CDR2 is SQIVND in the germline V gene (reference sequence). The ends lost 1 base at V and 3 bases at J; junction bases unmatched: 5. CDR3 coding DNA: TGTGCCAGTAGTATAGGGGCACAGGGGGTCTACGAGCAGTACTTC. It translates to CASSIGAQGVYEQYF.

The V and J genes are TRBV11-2 and TRBJ2-5, with D perhaps TRBD2 (6 bases). Germline V gene lookup returns CDR1 SGHAT and CDR2 FQNNGV. The V end lost 1 base, the J end lost 1 base, and 16 bases lay between the germline ends. This CDR3 is 17 amino acids long. The chain's CDR3 is CASSLGSVAEVQETQYF. The CDR3 DNA reads as TGTGCCAGCAGCTTAGGGTCGGTAGCGGAGGTCCAAGAGACCCAGTACTTC.

The genes are TRBV27 and TRBJ2-3; 10 nucleotides match TRBD2. In germline, CDR1 is MNHEY, CDR2 SMNVEV (reference sequence). V shed 5 bases and J 5 bases; nucleotides not matched to a gene: 10. The CDR3 consists of 16 residues. The CDR3 DNA is TGTGCCAGCAGTATCTCTAGCGGGAGTTATTTAGATACGCAGTATTTT. This sequence encodes CASSISSGSYLDTQYF.

V is TRBV30 and J is TRBJ2-7, with no clear D. Germline values: CDR1 GTSNPN, CDR2 SVGIG (reference sequence). V was trimmed by 5 bases and J by 4 bases, leaving 6 bases between them. The CDR3 has 10 amino acids. Here the CDR3 reads CAWGWYEQYF. CDR3 sequence (DNA): TGTGCCTGGGGATGGTACGAGCAGTACTTC. Full variable domain (missing parts from reference TRBV30 and TRBJ2-7): SQTIHQWPATLVQPVGSPLSLECTVEGTSNPNLYWYRQAAGRGLQLLFYSVGIGQISSEVPQNLSASRPQDRQFILSSKKLLLSDSGFYLCAWGWYEQYFGPGTRLTVT.

The chain carries TRBV19 and TRBJ2-1, with 7 bases fitting TRBD2. CDR1 is LNHDA, CDR2 SQIVND, per germline (reference sequence). Trimming at V came to 6 bases and at J to 7 bases, leaving 12 bases not matched to a gene. The CDR3 is 15 amino acids. This CDR3 reads CASSNRDYILNEQFF. In DNA form, the CDR3 reads TGTGCCAGTAGCAACCGGGACTATATATTAAATGAGCAGTTCTTC.

V usage is TRBV5-4 and J usage is TRBJ2-7; 12 nucleotides match TRBD2. From germline, CDR1 is SGHNT and CDR2 YYREEE (reference sequence). The CDR3 has 15 amino acids. After removal of 4 bases from V and 3 bases from J, the junction contained 5 bases not matched to a gene. CDR3 residues: CASSAATSGSYEQYF. CDR3 bases: TGTGCCAGCAGCGCGGCGACTAGCGGGAGCTACGAGCAGTACTTC. Full variable domain (remainder filled in from reference TRBV5-4 and TRBJ2-7): ETGVTQSPTHLIKTRGQQVTLRCSSQSGHNTVSWYQQALGQGPQFIFQYYREEENGRGNFPPRFSGLQFPNYSSELNVNALELDDSALYLCASSAATSGSYEQYFGPGTRLTVT.

The chain joins TRBV19 to TRBJ1-4; 7 bases align to TRBD1. Trimming at V came to 6 bases and at J to 5 bases, leaving 6 bases not matched to a gene. Germline V CDR1 and CDR2: LNHDA, SQIVND (reference sequence). The CDR3 contains 14 residues. DNA of the CDR3: TGTGCCAGTAGGAGACAGGGTTACAATGAAAAACTGTTTTTT. It yields the protein CASRRQGYNEKLFF.

The chain employs TRBV7-3 and TRBJ2-1; D may be TRBD2 (5 bases). CDR1 and CDR2 (germline): SGHTA, FQGTGA. The V end lost 4 bases, the J end lost 5 bases, and 12 bases lay between the germline ends. The length of the CDR3 is 14 residues. The CDR3 bases are TGTGCCAGCAGCTGGTCGGGAAAGAACAATGAGCAGTTCTTC. Amino acids: CASSWSGKNNEQFF.

This chain uses TRBV5-1 with TRBJ2-2; D possibly corresponds to TRBD2 (5 bases). Trimming left V 1 base short and J 1 base short, with 14 bases between. Germline V gene sequence: CDR1 SGHRS, CDR2 YFSETQ. This CDR3 has 17 amino acids. As DNA, the CDR3 is TGCGCCAGCAGCTTGAGGTCGATCACTAGGAACACCGGGGAGCTGTTTTTT. It yields the protein CASSLRSITRNTGELFF.